This T cell receptor beta chain was obtained from a study of blood T cell repertoires in COVID-19 (dated by TCRdb to 2018 to 2020). Regarding the complete study: Collaborator samples came from the United States, Italy and Spain and covered acute and convalescent phases of COVID-19. The prospective study material was composed of cDNA or gDNA derived from T cells, B-cell-depleted T cells, or PBMCs. Subjects who had been exposed to COVID-19, were actively infected with it, or had recovered from it provided the deeply sampled blood TCRbeta repertoires that made up the dataset. The repertoires were released in a freely available public database intended as a resource for research on the immune response to SARS-CoV-2. The samples were drawn from the first 160 participants of the ongoing ImmuneRACE study and from 1,254 subjects provided by 6 global collaborators. Sample metadata almost always included a de-identified subject ID, COVID-19 status, age in years and sex. HLA class I and class II types, where available, came from metadata supplied by the sample provider rather than from assay-based typing.

CDR1 and CDR2, per the germline V gene (reference sequence), are LGHDT and YNNKEL. Taken from cysteine to phenylalanine, the CDR3 has 17 residues. Only the CDR3 part of the read is kept: 51 bases, read in frame from the first base. Germline trimming amounts to 4 bases on V and 2 bases on J, with 10 as the count of junction bases outside the gene matches. What the research found in general, with its limitations: How much clinical and demographic metadata was included differed by source and by participant, and the metadata was provided uncurated.

TCRbeta CDR3 regions were amplified from genomic DNA by means of the immunoSEQ Assay, a bias-controlled multiplex PCR. Processing in the source paper ran as follows. Nucleated cell counts per sample were estimated from amplification of reference gene primers within the assay. Sequence reads were collapsed and filtered to measure the absolute abundance of every unique TCRbeta CDR3 rearrangement. For each sample, productive Simpson clonality was calculated as the square root of Simpson's diversity index over productive rearrangements. Here the immuneACCESS table is served through TCRdb, limited to in-frame sequences with V and J called. Missing clones are a known gap in these copies; in checked studies unresolved V genes cover under half, and the rest lacks a known reason. V and J calls and clone size are given by that table; D and trimming were obtained from the DNA. The sample table contains about 260,000 clones; only one count was recorded for over 80% of them. About 1.6% of the sample belongs to the ten largest clones.

Samples from volunteer blood donors who had recovered from COVID-19 were contributed by a second Seattle source. Each collaborating institution followed its own protocols to collect whole blood in K2EDTA tubes. For TCRbeta analysis, collaborators shipped samples as frozen whole blood, isolated PBMCs, or DNA extracted from either of those sample types. Note on this clone: It lacks a known antigen. Per-base qualities were not stored, and no clone one base away is much larger.

The chain is encoded by TRBV3-1 (or the pseudogene TRBV3-2) joined to TRBJ1-3, with TRBD1 matching 8 junction bases. The material sequenced was peripheral blood. The source is a woman aged 40 to 50 who had recovered from COVID-19. The bases read TGTGCCAGCAGCCCAGGACAGGGTATCAGGACTGGAAACACCATATATTTT. This codes for CASSPGQGIRTGNTIYF.